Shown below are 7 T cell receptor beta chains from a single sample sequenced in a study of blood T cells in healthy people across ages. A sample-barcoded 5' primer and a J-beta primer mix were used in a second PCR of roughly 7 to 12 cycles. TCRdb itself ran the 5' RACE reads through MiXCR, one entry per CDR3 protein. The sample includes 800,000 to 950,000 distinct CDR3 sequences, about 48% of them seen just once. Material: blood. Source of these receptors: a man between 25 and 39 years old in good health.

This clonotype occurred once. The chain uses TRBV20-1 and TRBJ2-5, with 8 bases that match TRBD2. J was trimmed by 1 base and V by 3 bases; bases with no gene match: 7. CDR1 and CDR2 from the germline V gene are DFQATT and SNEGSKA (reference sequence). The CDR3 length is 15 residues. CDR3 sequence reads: CSARVSGDPQETQYF. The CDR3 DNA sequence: TGCAGTGCTAGGGTTAGCGGGGATCCCCAAGAGACCCAGTACTTC.

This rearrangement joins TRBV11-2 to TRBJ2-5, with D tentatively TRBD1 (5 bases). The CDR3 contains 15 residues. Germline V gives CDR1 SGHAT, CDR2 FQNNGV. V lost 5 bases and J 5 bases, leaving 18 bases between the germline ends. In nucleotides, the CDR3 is TGTGCCAGCAGCCCCATCCCCGACAGTTGGGAGACCCAGTACTTC. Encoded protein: CASSPIPDSWETQYF.

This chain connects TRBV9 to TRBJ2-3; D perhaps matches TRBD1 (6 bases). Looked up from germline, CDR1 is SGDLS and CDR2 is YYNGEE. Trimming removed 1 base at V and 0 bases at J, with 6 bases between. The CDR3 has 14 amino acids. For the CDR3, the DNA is TGTGCCAGCAGCGTAACAGGGAGCACAGATACGCAGTATTTT. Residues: CASSVTGSTDTQYF.

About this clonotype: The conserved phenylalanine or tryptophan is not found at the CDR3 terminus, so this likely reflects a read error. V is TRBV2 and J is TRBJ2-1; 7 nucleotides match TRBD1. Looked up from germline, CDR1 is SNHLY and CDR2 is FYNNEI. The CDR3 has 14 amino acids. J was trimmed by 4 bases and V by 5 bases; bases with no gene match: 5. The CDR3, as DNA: TGTGCCAGCAGTAGACAGGGTTCTTACAATGAGCAGTTCTCC. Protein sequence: CASSRQGSYNEQFS.

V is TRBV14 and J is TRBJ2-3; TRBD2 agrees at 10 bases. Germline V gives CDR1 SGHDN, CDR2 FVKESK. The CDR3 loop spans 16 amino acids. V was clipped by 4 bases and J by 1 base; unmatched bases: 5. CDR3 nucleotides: TGTGCCAGCAGCCGACTGACTAGCGGGCGCACAGATACGCAGTATTTT. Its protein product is CASSRLTSGRTDTQYF.

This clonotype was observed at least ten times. The CDR3 coding sequence is TGTGCCAGCAGACAGGGGGCCTACGAGCAGTACTTC. This codes for CASRQGAYEQYF. V and J are TRBV12-3 or TRBV12-4 and TRBJ2-7, with 8 bases identical to TRBD1. The J segment lost 2 bases and the V segment lost 6 bases, leaving 0 bases of the junction unmatched. CDR3 size: 12 residues.

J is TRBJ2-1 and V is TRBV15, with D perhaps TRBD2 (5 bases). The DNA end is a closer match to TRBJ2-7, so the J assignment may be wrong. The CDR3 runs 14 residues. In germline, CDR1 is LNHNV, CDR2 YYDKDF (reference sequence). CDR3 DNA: TGTGCCACCAGTTGGGGAGACAATAACTACGAGCAGTACTTC. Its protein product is CATSWGDNNYEQYF.